Listed here are 17 T cell receptor beta chains from one sample, sequenced in a study of CD8 T cells in ankylosing spondylitis. TCRdb ran MiXCR on the 5' RACE reads and lists one entry per CDR3 protein. The sample shows about 240,000 distinct CDR3 sequences, 8.6% of them seen only once. Sample: blood, either unsorted or a sorted T cell fraction (not recorded which). The receptors shown here come from a male donor with ankylosing spondylitis or in good health (not recorded which).

This clonotype has a count of ten or more. The V call is TRBV5-1, the J call TRBJ2-7; D might be TRBD2 (5 bases). The V end lost 4 bases, the J end lost 1 base, and 18 bases lay between the germline ends. The CDR3 totals 16 residues. Germline loops: CDR1 SGHRS, CDR2 YFSETQ. CDR3 in DNA: TGCGCCAGCAGCCCGGAGCAATCGGGGATTTCCTACGAGCAGTACTTC. Translating gives CASSPEQSGISYEQYF.

The table lists this clonotype with many counts. The J gene is TRBJ1-1, the V gene TRBV7-9, with D hard to call. The CDR3 contains 15 residues. The ends were cut back, 1 base at V and 3 bases at J, with 12 bases in the middle. Germline V gene data show CDR1 as SEHNR and CDR2 as FQNEAQ (reference sequence). The CDR3 reads CASSLGVAGHTEAFF. The CDR3 coding sequence is TGTGCCAGCAGCTTAGGAGTGGCCGGACACACTGAAGCTTTCTTT.

In its sample, this clonotype was seen many times. The V gene is TRBV12-3 or TRBV12-4, the J gene TRBJ2-7; D is unclear. The CDR3 is 12 amino acids. V was cut by 4 bases and J by 2 bases, with 6 bases left in between. The CDR3 here is CASSSQPYEQYF. The DNA for the CDR3 is TGTGCCAGCAGTTCACAGCCCTACGAGCAGTACTTC.

This clonotype was observed at least ten times. The genes are TRBV7-2 and TRBJ1-2, with a weak D call TRBD1 (5 bases). The CDR3 is made up of 14 amino acids. Germline CDR1 reads SGHTA; CDR2 reads FQGNSA. V lost 5 bases and J lost 4, with 14 bases in between. CDR3 protein: CASSQSGTGYGYTF. For the CDR3, the DNA is TGTGCCAGCAGCCAGTCCGGGACGGGCTATGGCTACACCTTC. The full variable domain, with the rest looked up from reference TRBV7-2 and TRBJ1-2, is GAGVSQSPSNKVTEKGKDVELRCDPISGHTALYWYRQSLGQGLEFLIYFQGNSAPDKSGLPSDRFSAERTGGSVSTLTIQRTQQEDSAVYLCASSQSGTGYGYTFGSGTRLTVV.

This clonotype was seen many times. The chain has TRBV7-2 and TRBJ2-1; 12 bases align to TRBD2. The CDR3 sequence is 16 residues long. Germline V gene data show CDR1 as SGHTA and CDR2 as FQGNSA. V shed 5 bases and J 9 bases; nucleotides not matched to a gene: 11. The CDR3 DNA reads as TGTGCCAGCAGCCGATCTAGACTAGCGGGAGAGGGTGAGCAGTTCTTC. Amino acids: CASSRSRLAGEGEQFF.

This clonotype was counted many times. This chain links TRBV15 with TRBJ1-5, with D perhaps TRBD1 (5 bases). The germline V gene encodes CDR1 LNHNV and CDR2 YYDKDF (reference sequence). This CDR3 contains 14 residues. V lost 1 base to trimming and J lost 3 bases, with 7 bases between them. In DNA, the CDR3 is TGTGCCACCAGCAGAGGAGGGGACAATCAGCCCCAGCATTTT. Translated: CATSRGGDNQPQHF.

This clonotype has ten or more counts. This sequence joins TRBV7-2 and TRBJ1-4; D possibly corresponds to TRBD1 (6 bases). Trimming took 0 bases from V and 7 from J, leaving 15 bases between them. The CDR3 contains 16 residues. CDR1 SGHTA and CDR2 FQGNSA come from the germline V gene. CDR3 loop: CASSLASGGGSEKLFF. The CDR3 DNA sequence: TGTGCCAGCAGCTTAGCCTCGGGGGGGGGCAGTGAAAAACTGTTTTTT.

This clonotype was counted a few times. V and J are TRBV3-1 and TRBJ2-2; possible D gene TRBD1, 6 bases. Germline CDR1 reads LGHDT; CDR2 reads YNNKEL (reference sequence). V was clipped by 1 base and J by 3 bases, with 9 bases between them. This CDR3 has 15 residues. The CDR3 region is CASSQGQGYTGELFF. The CDR3 DNA reads TGTGCCAGCAGCCAAGGGCAGGGGTACACCGGGGAGCTGTTTTTT.

This clonotype was seen many times. This chain uses TRBV6-1 with TRBJ2-5; TRBD1 aligns across 9 bases. The ends lost 5 bases at V and 5 bases at J; junction bases unmatched: 12. The germline CDR1 and CDR2 sequences are MNHNS and SASEGT. The length of the CDR3 is 16 residues. CDR3 amino acids: CASSPLRDRVLETQYF. In DNA, the CDR3 is TGTGCCAGCAGTCCACTTCGGGACAGGGTTTTGGAGACCCAGTACTTC.

This clonotype was seen repeatedly, ten times or more. The chain joins TRBV11-2 to TRBJ2-1; TRBD1 is a possible D gene (6 bases). The CDR3 contains 16 residues. V was cut by 7 bases and J by 0 bases, with 16 bases left in between. The germline V gene has CDR1 SGHAT and CDR2 FQNNGV. The CDR3 loop is CASTSPRTDSYNEQFF. CDR3 nucleotides: TGTGCCAGCACCTCCCCCCGGACAGACTCCTACAATGAGCAGTTCTTC.

This clonotype was seen once. The chain links TRBV20-1 to TRBJ1-2; 7 bases fit TRBD1. The CDR3 loop spans 14 amino acids. The V gene end was trimmed by 2 bases and the J gene end by 3 bases; junction bases not matched to a gene: 6. CDR1 is DFQATT, CDR2 SNEGSKA, per germline (reference sequence). CDR3 residues: CSARQRQGDYGYTF. The DNA of the CDR3 is TGCAGTGCTAGACAGAGACAGGGTGACTATGGCTACACCTTC.

Regarding this clonotype: One base away lies a much larger clone, so this may be a sequencing read error. The chain carries TRBV5-1 and TRBJ1-1; D is perhaps TRBD1 (5 bases). The CDR3 runs to 15 residues. Per the germline V gene, CDR1 is SGHRS and CDR2 is YFSETQ. CDR3 in amino acids: CASSLEGRMNPEAFF. DNA for the CDR3: TGCGCCAGCAGCTTGGAGGGACGGATGAACCCTGAAGCTTTCTTT.

This clonotype was observed at least ten times. V gene TRBV20-1 combines with J gene TRBJ2-1; D ambiguous. Germline CDR1 DFQATT, CDR2 SNEGSKA (reference sequence). CDR3 length equals 12 residues. V shed 6 bases and J shed 0 bases, with 6 bases lying between them. The CDR3 bases are TGCAGTGCCACCTCCTCCTACAATGAGCAGTTCTTC. It specifies CSATSSYNEQFF.

This clonotype has ten or more counts. The chain joins TRBV10-3 to TRBJ2-1, with D perhaps being TRBD1 or TRBD2 (5 bases each). The CDR3 length is 15 residues. Germline V CDR1 and CDR2: ENHRY, SYGVKD. The ends were cut back, 3 bases at V and 2 bases at J, with 11 bases in the middle. As DNA, the CDR3 is TGTGCCATCAGTGATAGGCAGGGACCCTACAATGAGCAGTTCTTC. Translation gives CAISDRQGPYNEQFF.

This clonotype was recorded many times. The chain combines TRBV27 with TRBJ1-1; no clear D gene. Trimming cost V 1 base and J 7 bases, with 10 bases left between them. The germline V gene has CDR1 MNHEY and CDR2 SMNVEV (reference sequence). The length of the CDR3 is 13 residues. The CDR3 DNA sequence: TGTGCCAGCAGTTTATTCGCCGGGTATGAAGCTTTCTTT. It codes for CASSLFAGYEAFF.

This clonotype occurred many times. The gene calls are TRBV20-1 and TRBJ1-3, with 8 bases that match TRBD1. This CDR3 contains 13 residues. Per the germline V gene, CDR1 is DFQATT and CDR2 is SNEGSKA (reference sequence). V was clipped by 6 bases and J by 8 bases; unmatched bases: 9. The chain's CDR3 is CSASRTGRDTIYF. CDR3 DNA: TGCAGTGCCTCTAGGACAGGGCGGGACACCATATATTTT.

Ten or more counts support this clonotype. The rearrangement uses TRBV6-2 or TRBV6-3 and TRBJ2-7; D not resolved. Trimming shortened V by 8 bases and J by 6 bases, and 17 bases separated the two germline ends. CDR1 is MNHEY, CDR2 SVGEGT, per germline. The CDR3 loop spans 13 amino acids. Here the CDR3 DNA reads TGTGCCAGCTGCTTAAGGGTCTCTTCCGAGCAGTACTTC. Its protein product is CASCLRVSSEQYF.